One and the same sample provided the 22 T cell receptor beta chains below, sequenced in a study of blood T cell repertoires in COVID-19. Only in-frame clones appear in the TCRdb table, and some are missing; sequencing was by immunoSEQ multiplex PCR. Of about 70,000 clones in the sample, over 80% were seen once. The material sequenced was peripheral blood. These receptors were taken from an older woman with acute or convalescent COVID-19.

This clone was seen a single time. The rearrangement links TRBV4-1 to TRBJ2-3, with TRBD1 as a possible D gene (6 bases). CDR3 length: 14 amino acids. Trimming removed 4 bases at V and 4 bases at J, with 12 bases between. Germline V gene lookup returns CDR1 MGHRA and CDR2 YSYEKL. The CDR3 DNA sequence: TGCGCCAGCAGCCTGGTCGAGGGGGCAGATACGCAGTATTTT. Its protein is CASSLVEGADTQYF.

This sequence joins TRBV7-2 and TRBJ2-7; no clear D. Germline assignment: CDR1 SGHTA and CDR2 FQGNSA. CDR3 size: 14 residues. The V end was cut by 5 bases, the J end by 4 bases, with 15 bases between. In DNA form, the CDR3 reads TGTGCCAGCAGCGAACCGACAAGCCTATACGAGCAGTACTTC. This sequence encodes CASSEPTSLYEQYF.

The chain employs TRBV7-3 and TRBJ2-5; TRBD2 agrees at 8 bases. This CDR3 region has 14 residues. The germline CDR1 and CDR2 sequences are SGHTA and FQGTGA. The J segment lost 4 bases and the V segment lost 5 bases, leaving 6 bases of the junction unmatched. CDR3 DNA sequence: TGTGCCAGCAGCCGAAGCGGGAGACGAGAGACCCAGTACTTC. It encodes CASSRSGRRETQYF.

This chain links TRBV27 with TRBJ2-3, with 11 nucleotides matching TRBD2. The CDR3 is made up of 22 amino acids. CDR1 and CDR2 (germline): MNHEY, SMNVEV (reference sequence). V shed 5 bases, J shed 2 bases, and the junction held 24 bases outside the gene matches. CDR3 sequence (DNA): TGTGCCAGCAGTCCCACCCTGGAGACGCTAGCGGGAGGAAGACGTTACACAGATACGCAGTATTTT. Residues: CASSPTLETLAGGRRYTDTQYF.

This clone was detected a few times. This chain links TRBV5-1 with TRBJ1-2, with D unresolved. CDR3 length equals 13 residues. Germline assignment: CDR1 SGHRS and CDR2 YFSETQ. The germline V and J ends were trimmed by 3 bases and 5 bases, with 11 bases remaining between them. The CDR3, as DNA: TGCGCCAGCAGCTCCGAGATGGAGTATGGCTACACCTTC. This encodes CASSSEMEYGYTF.

The chain uses TRBV15 and TRBJ1-4, with unresolved D. The germline V and J ends were trimmed by 0 bases and 7 bases, with 12 bases remaining between them. This CDR3 is built from 15 residues. Per germline, CDR1 LNHNV and CDR2 YYDKDF (reference sequence). In nucleotides, the CDR3 is TGTGCCACCAGCAGAGATCGCGGGGTGGGTGAAAAACTGTTTTTT. This codes for CATSRDRGVGEKLFF.

The chain has TRBV2 and TRBJ1-2; D is unresolved. Germline CDR1 reads SNHLY; CDR2 reads FYNNEI. Trimming pared 7 bases from V and 4 bases from J, leaving 10 bases between. The CDR3 loop spans 12 amino acids. The CDR3 sequence: CASTGISYGYTF. CDR3 DNA: TGTGCCAGCACAGGCATAAGCTATGGCTACACCTTC.

The chain carries TRBV21-1 and TRBJ1-2; the table's D gene call, TRBD1, was not cross checked with the DNA. TRBV21-1 is given as a pseudogene. CDR3 length: 16 amino acids. The CDR3 nucleotides read TGTGCCAGCAGCAAGGATGCAGACAGGCCCAACTATGGCTACACCTTC. Translating it yields CASSKDADRPNYGYTF.

This rearrangement joins TRBV6-6 to TRBJ2-3; perhaps TRBD1 as D (5 bases). Germline CDR1 and CDR2: MNHNY and SVGAGI (reference sequence). The length of the CDR3 is 15 residues. Trimming shortened V by 5 bases and J by 3 bases, and 15 bases separated the two germline ends. CDR3 DNA sequence: TGTGCCAGCAGTCCCTTAGGGGAAATAACAGATACGCAGTATTTT. Its translation is CASSPLGEITDTQYF.

V is TRBV2 and J is TRBJ1-4, with D perhaps TRBD1 (5 bases). There are 14 residues in the CDR3. The V and J ends lost 4 bases and 5 bases respectively, with 11 bases between them. Germline V lookup: CDR1 SNHLY, CDR2 FYNNEI. The CDR3 loop reads CASSAGRANEKLFF. Written as DNA, the CDR3 is TGTGCCAGCAGTGCGGGCAGGGCGAATGAAAAACTGTTTTTT.

This clone came up a few times. The chain links TRBV5-1 to TRBJ2-7; possible D gene TRBD2, 6 bases. Germline loops: CDR1 SGHRS, CDR2 YFSETQ. CDR3 size: 11 residues. Trimming removed 4 bases from V and 7 bases from J, with 9 bases in between. The CDR3 loop is CASSGAGEQYF. The CDR3 bases are TGCGCCAGCAGCGGGGCGGGAGAGCAGTACTTC. Complete variable domain (other parts from reference TRBV5-1 and TRBJ2-7): KAGVTQTPRYLIKTRGQQVTLSCSPISGHRSVSWYQQTPGQGLQFLFEYFSETQRNKGNFPGRFSGRQFSNSRSEMNVSTLELGDSALYLCASSGAGEQYFGPGTRLTVT.

This clone was recorded once. This sequence joins TRBV5-5 and TRBJ2-1, with a possible D match to TRBD2 (5 bases). Germline lookup yields CDR1 SGHKS and CDR2 YYEKEE (reference sequence). V dropped 4 bases and J dropped 1 base, with 15 bases sitting between them. This CDR3 has 16 residues. The CDR3 DNA is TGTGCCAGCAGCGGGCGAACTAGTCGATCCTACAATGAGCAGTTCTTC. Its protein is CASSGRTSRSYNEQFF.

J is TRBJ1-1 and V is TRBV27; D ambiguous. The CDR3 sequence is 10 residues long. Germline CDR1 reads MNHEY; CDR2 reads SMNVEV (reference sequence). V lost 6 bases, J lost 4 bases, and 3 bases lay in between. CDR3 sequence: CASRLTEAFF. The CDR3 DNA is TGTGCCAGCAGACTCACTGAAGCTTTCTTT.

This clone has more than one count but fewer than ten. The V gene is TRBV3-1 (or the pseudogene TRBV3-2), the J gene TRBJ2-5; 12 nucleotides align to TRBD2. With 4 bases clipped from V and 2 bases from J, the junction kept 11 bases outside the gene matches. The germline CDR1 and CDR2 sequences are LGHDT and YNNKEL (reference sequence). CDR3 length: 18 residues. The CDR3 coding sequence is TGTGCCAGCAGCCGAAGTGTGCTAGCGGGGGGGCGACAAGAGACCCAGTACTTC. It is translated as CASSRSVLAGGRQETQYF.

The chain links TRBV5-5 to TRBJ1-2; TRBD1 aligns across 7 bases. Germline V CDR1 and CDR2: SGHKS, YYEKEE (reference sequence). CDR3 size: 13 residues. Unmatched junction bases numbered 8, after V lost 4 bases and J lost 8 bases. In nucleotides, the CDR3 is TGTGCCAGCAGCCCAGACAGGGTCGCGGGCTACACCTTC. It translates to CASSPDRVAGYTF.

The CDR3 region has the DNA TGTGCCAGCAGGCAGAAGGCAGTGGCGGGCCAAGAGACCCAGTACTTC. Translation gives CASRQKAVAGQETQYF. The chain links TRBV2 to TRBJ2-5, with D tentatively TRBD2 (5 bases). Per the germline V gene, CDR1 is SNHLY and CDR2 is FYNNEI. The CDR3 covers 16 residues. V dropped 6 bases and J dropped 1 base, with 18 bases sitting between them.

This clone was seen only once. The V gene is TRBV19, the J gene TRBJ2-1; D is unresolved. The germline V and J ends were trimmed by 2 bases and 4 bases, with 15 bases remaining between them. The CDR3 consists of 16 residues. Germline values: CDR1 LNHDA, CDR2 SQIVND (reference sequence). This CDR3 is CASSINPSVVYNEQFF. CDR3 nucleotide sequence: TGTGCCAGTAGTATAAATCCCTCAGTGGTATACAATGAGCAGTTCTTC.

The CDR3 nucleotides are TGTGCCAGCAGCTCGACAGGGAATCAGCCCCAGCATTTT. Its protein is CASSSTGNQPQHF. The rearrangement joins TRBV6-5 to TRBJ1-5; 7 nucleotides align to TRBD1. This CDR3 comprises 13 residues. V was pared by 6 bases and J by 4 bases, with 3 bases of the junction left unmatched. The V gene's germline CDR1 is MNHEY and CDR2 SVGAGI.

The rearrangement uses TRBV7-3 and TRBJ2-1; 9 positions match TRBD2. With V trimmed by 1 base and J by 7 bases, 8 bases remained unmatched. The germline gives CDR1 SGHTA, CDR2 FQGTGA. The CDR3 runs to 16 residues. The CDR3 spells CASSLMRSGRKNEQFF. CDR3 nucleotide sequence: TGTGCCAGCAGCTTAATGAGGAGCGGGAGGAAGAATGAGCAGTTCTTC. The full variable domain, in which reference TRBV7-3 and TRBJ2-1 provide the parts outside the CDR3, is GAGVSQTPSNKVTEKGKYVELRCDPISGHTALYWYRQSLGQGPEFLIYFQGTGAADDSGLPNDRFFAVRPEGSVSTLKIQRTERGDSAVYLCASSLMRSGRKNEQFFGPGTRLTVL.

The rearrangement joins TRBV6-5 to TRBJ2-4; perhaps TRBD2 as D (7 bases). The CDR3 has 14 residues. Germline V gives CDR1 MNHEY, CDR2 SVGAGI. Deletions cut 6 bases from V and 8 bases from J, with 17 bases between. CDR3 bases: TGTGCCAGCAGCCCCCGGGGGGCGGTGGACATTCAGTACTTC. Its translation: CASSPRGAVDIQYF.

The chain recombines TRBV19 with TRBJ1-3; 8 nucleotides agree with TRBD1. The trim removed 5 bases at V and 1 base at J, leaving 7 bases unmatched. The CDR3 length is 16 residues. Germline V gene sequence: CDR1 LNHDA, CDR2 SQIVND (reference sequence). The CDR3 DNA reads TGTGCCAGTAGTCTACGGGACAGGTCGTCTGGAAACACCATATATTTT. It is translated as CASSLRDRSSGNTIYF.

J is TRBJ2-3 and V is TRBV29-1, with D unclear. CDR3 length: 11 amino acids. The germline V gene encodes CDR1 SQVTM and CDR2 ANQGSEA. The V end lost 4 bases, the J end lost 6 bases, and 8 bases lay between the germline ends. DNA of the CDR3: TGCAGCGTTGGGCCCATGGATACGCAGTATTTT. Protein product: CSVGPMDTQYF.